This T cell receptor (beta chain) was sequenced during a study of T cell repertoires in cytomegalovirus infection. Study information: Through public TCR beta signatures, both CMV infection and matching HLA type were indicated. Study-level points and caveats: Frequencies of public TCR beta families were cumulated, and this identified carriers of CMV plus the relevant HLA. The ex vivo response was dominated by HLA-C-restricted CMV-specific TCR beta clonotypes.

TCRdb itself ran the reads through MiXCR, one entry per CDR3 protein. The sample lists approximately 700,000 distinct CDR3 sequences, 35% to 45% occurring once. CDR1 and CDR2 (germline): LNHDA, SQIVND (reference sequence). CDR3 length: 15 residues. J lost 6 bases, V lost 0 bases, and 5 bases had no gene match. This clonotype has a handful of counts. Its antigen is currently unknown. The chain has TRBV19 and TRBJ1-5; 7 nucleotides align to TRBD1. The sample consisted of PBMCs. The source is a human donor in good health (CMV status not recorded). Some clones in this sample may be carry-over from other donors' samples. The CDR3 reads CASSIEKTGPQPQHF. In DNA form, the CDR3 reads TGTGCCAGTAGTATAGAAAAGACAGGGCCTCAGCCCCAGCATTTT. The complete variable domain, with remaining parts taken from reference TRBV19 and TRBJ1-5, reads DGGITQSPKYLFRKEGQNVTLSCEQNLNHDAMYWYRQDPGQGLRLIYYSQIVNDFQKGDIAEGYSVSREKKESFPLTVTSAQKNPTAFYLCASSIEKTGPQPQHFGDGTRLSIL.